The 16 T cell receptor beta chains presented below share a single source sample, sequenced in a study of blood T cell repertoires in COVID-19. Here immunoSEQ multiplex PCR was the method, and the copy in TCRdb shows in-frame clones only, minus some. The sample carries 200,000 to 300,000 clones, under 90% recorded once. The sequencing sample was made of peripheral blood. The receptors here all came from a man in his fifties or sixties with acute or convalescent COVID-19.

The chain uses TRBV27 and TRBJ2-7; D call uncertain. CDR1 and CDR2 (germline): MNHEY, SMNVEV (reference sequence). The CDR3 covers 13 residues. The V end lost 4 bases, the J end lost 4 bases, and 11 bases lay between the germline ends. In DNA form, the CDR3 reads TGTGCCAGCAGTTCCGGTGCCATTTACGAGCAGTACTTC. This gives the protein CASSSGAIYEQYF.

The CDR3 is CASSYFGQNSNQPQHF. DNA of the CDR3: TGTGCCAGCAGTTACTTCGGACAGAATAGCAATCAGCCCCAGCATTTT. The V gene is TRBV6-2 or TRBV6-3, the J gene TRBJ1-5; possible D gene TRBD1, 6 bases. Germline CDR1 and CDR2: MNHEY and SVGEGT. V lost 1 base and J lost 0, with 10 bases in between. The CDR3 contains 16 residues.

V is TRBV7-9 and J is TRBJ2-1; TRBD1 matches at 7 bases. This CDR3 contains 12 residues. Germline V gene lookup returns CDR1 SEHNR and CDR2 FQNEAQ (reference sequence). J gave up 7 bases and V 5 bases, and 2 bases lay outside the gene matches. In nucleotides, the CDR3 is TGTGCCAGCAGCCTCAGGGGGAATGAGCAGTTCTTC. Translated, it gives CASSLRGNEQFF. The full variable domain, rest sourced from reference TRBV7-9 and TRBJ2-1, is DTGVSQNPRHKITKRGQNVTFRCDPISEHNRLYWYRQTLGQGPEFLTYFQNEAQLEKSRLLSDRFSAERPKGSFSTLEIQRTEQGDSAMYLCASSLRGNEQFFGPGTRLTVL.

The CDR3 is CASSPGSWTSGSSSTDTQYF. The CDR3 nucleotides read TGTGCCAGCAGCCCCGGATCGTGGACTAGCGGGAGCAGTAGCACAGATACGCAGTATTTT. This sequence joins TRBV6-6 and TRBJ2-3, with 13 bases identical to TRBD2. CDR1 and CDR2 (germline): MNHNY, SVGAGI (reference sequence). CDR3 length: 20 amino acids. V gave up 6 bases and J gave up 0 bases; unmatched junction bases: 15.

The count of this clone is one. The CDR3 DNA reads as TGCGCCAGCAGCTTGGCCAGTCTGCAATTCTCTGGAAACACCATATATTTT. This encodes CASSLASLQFSGNTIYF. The rearrangement uses TRBV5-1 and TRBJ1-3; D gene ambiguous. The CDR3 length is 17 residues. V dropped 0 bases and J dropped 0 bases, with 13 bases sitting between them. Germline V gene data show CDR1 as SGHRS and CDR2 as YFSETQ.

The gene calls are TRBV5-1 and TRBJ2-1; TRBD2 is a possible D gene (6 bases). CDR3 length equals 14 residues. The V end was cut by 3 bases, the J end by 7 bases, with 14 bases between. Germline loops: CDR1 SGHRS, CDR2 YFSETQ. CDR3 in amino acids: CASSWRGLTNEQFF. The CDR3 region has the DNA TGCGCCAGCAGCTGGAGGGGTCTGACAAATGAGCAGTTCTTC.

The J gene is TRBJ2-7, the V gene TRBV27; 9 positions agree with TRBD2. V dropped 1 base and J dropped 5; count of bases not matched to a gene: 12. Germline assignment: CDR1 MNHEY and CDR2 SMNVEV (reference sequence). The CDR3 runs 17 residues. In DNA form, the CDR3 reads TGTGCCAGCAGTTTATACCCCTATAGCGGGAGTTTCGACGAGCAGTACTTC. Translating it yields CASSLYPYSGSFDEQYF.

This chain joins TRBV15 and TRBJ2-6; a weak D match, TRBD1 (6 bases). V lost 1 base and J lost 2, with 6 bases in between. Germline V gene data show CDR1 as LNHNV and CDR2 as YYDKDF (reference sequence). This CDR3 spans 15 amino acids. In DNA, the CDR3 is TGTGCCACCAGCAGAGGGGACACTGGGGCCAACGTCCTGACTTTC. It yields the protein CATSRGDTGANVLTF.

This clone was seen a handful of times. V is TRBV20-1 and J is TRBJ2-1; the match to TRBD1 covers 9 bases. Trimming at V came to 3 bases and at J to 6 bases, leaving 6 bases not matched to a gene. This CDR3 contains 14 residues. Germline CDR1 reads DFQATT; CDR2 reads SNEGSKA (reference sequence). The CDR3 DNA reads TGCAGTGCTAGTCCGGGACAGGGACGCAATGAGCAGTTCTTC. Protein sequence: CSASPGQGRNEQFF.

The V gene is TRBV28, the J gene TRBJ2-3; tentative D call: TRBD2 (6 bases). The V gene's germline CDR1 is MDHEN and CDR2 SYDVKM. The V end was cut by 5 bases, the J end by 1 base, with 28 bases between. The CDR3 is made up of 20 amino acids. The chain's CDR3 is CASSPVRGRIPLPGTDTQYF. Here the CDR3 DNA reads TGTGCCAGCAGTCCTGTGAGAGGGAGGATCCCTTTACCCGGCACAGATACGCAGTATTTT.

The CDR3 is CASRGQDTYGAQHF. CDR3 DNA: TGCGCCAGCAGAGGACAGGACACTTACGGGGCCCAGCATTTT. The chain couples TRBV4-1 to TRBJ1-5, with 7 nucleotides matching TRBD1. From germline, CDR1 is MGHRA and CDR2 YSYEKL. Trimming at V came to 6 bases and at J to 11 bases, leaving 13 bases not matched to a gene. There are 14 residues in the CDR3.

The rearrangement links TRBV29-1 to TRBJ2-7; TRBD1 aligns across 9 bases. The length of the CDR3 is 13 residues. Germline V gene sequence: CDR1 SQVTM, CDR2 ANQGSEA. V trimming: 4 bases; J trimming: 2 bases; junction bases outside the gene matches: 3. The CDR3 bases are TGCAGCGTTGGGACAGGGGAGGCCTACGAGCAGTACTTC. Amino acid sequence: CSVGTGEAYEQYF.

This chain uses TRBV6-1 with TRBJ1-1; 8 nucleotides match TRBD1. The germline V gene has CDR1 MNHNS and CDR2 SASEGT. The CDR3 spans 15 residues. Unmatched junction bases numbered 4, after V lost 0 bases and J lost 4 bases. The CDR3 DNA reads TGTGCCAGCAGTGAAGCTACAGGGGGGATCACTGAAGCTTTCTTT. Translating gives CASSEATGGITEAFF.

The rearrangement joins TRBV9 to TRBJ2-4; D remains ambiguous. The CDR3 is 13 amino acids. V shed 0 bases and J shed 7 bases, with 8 bases lying between them. Germline CDR1 and CDR2: SGDLS and YYNGEE. The CDR3 DNA follows: TGTGCCAGCAGCGTAGATGGCGGTAACATTCAGTACTTC. Translated: CASSVDGGNIQYF. The entire variable domain, with the rest obtained from reference TRBV9 and TRBJ2-4, is as follows: DSGVTQTPKHLITATGQRVTLRCSPRSGDLSVYWYQQSLDQGLQFLIQYYNGEERAKGNILERFSAQQFPDLHSELNLSSLELGDSALYFCASSVDGGNIQYFGAGTRLSVL.

V and J are TRBV3-1 (or the pseudogene TRBV3-2) and TRBJ1-2; D is possibly TRBD1 (6 bases). Germline CDR1 reads LGHDT; CDR2 reads YNNKEL (reference sequence). Trimming pared 2 bases from V and 14 bases from J, leaving 15 bases between. There are 12 residues in the CDR3. CDR3 nucleotides: TGTGCCAGCAGCCAAAACAGGGTCGGAAGAACCTTC. Protein: CASSQNRVGRTF.

The chain joins TRBV29-1 to TRBJ1-5, with a weak D call TRBD1 (6 bases). CDR1 and CDR2 (germline): SQVTM, ANQGSEA. The V end lost 7 bases, the J end lost 5 bases, and 15 bases lay between the germline ends. The CDR3 is made up of 13 amino acids. CDR3 in DNA: TGCAGCGCACTAGTACAGGGCCATCAGCCCCAGCATTTT. Its translation: CSALVQGHQPQHF.